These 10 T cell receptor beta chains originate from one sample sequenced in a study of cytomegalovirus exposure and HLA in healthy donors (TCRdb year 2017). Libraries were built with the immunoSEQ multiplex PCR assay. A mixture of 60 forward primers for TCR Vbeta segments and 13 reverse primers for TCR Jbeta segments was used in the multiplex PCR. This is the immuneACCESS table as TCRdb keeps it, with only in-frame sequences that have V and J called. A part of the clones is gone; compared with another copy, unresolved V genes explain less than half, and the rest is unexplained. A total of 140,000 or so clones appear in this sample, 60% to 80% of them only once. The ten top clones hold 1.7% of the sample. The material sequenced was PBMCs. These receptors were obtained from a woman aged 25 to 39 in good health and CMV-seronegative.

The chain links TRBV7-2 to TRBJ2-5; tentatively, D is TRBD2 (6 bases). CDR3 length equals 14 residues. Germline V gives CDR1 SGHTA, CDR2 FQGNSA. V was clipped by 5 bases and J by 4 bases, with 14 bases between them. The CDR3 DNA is TGTGCCAGCAGCCCGATGACTAGTTCAGAGACCCAGTACTTC. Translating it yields CASSPMTSSETQYF. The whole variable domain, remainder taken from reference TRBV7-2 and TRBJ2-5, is GAGVSQSPSNKVTEKGKDVELRCDPISGHTALYWYRQSLGQGLEFLIYFQGNSAPDKSGLPSDRFSAERTGGSVSTLTIQRTQQEDSAVYLCASSPMTSSETQYFGPGTRLLVL.

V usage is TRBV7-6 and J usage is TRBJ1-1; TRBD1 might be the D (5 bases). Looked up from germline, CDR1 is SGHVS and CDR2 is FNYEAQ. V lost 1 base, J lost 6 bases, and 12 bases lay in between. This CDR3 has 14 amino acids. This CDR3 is CASSLGPGFAEAFF. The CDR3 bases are TGTGCCAGCAGCTTAGGTCCAGGGTTCGCTGAAGCTTTCTTT.

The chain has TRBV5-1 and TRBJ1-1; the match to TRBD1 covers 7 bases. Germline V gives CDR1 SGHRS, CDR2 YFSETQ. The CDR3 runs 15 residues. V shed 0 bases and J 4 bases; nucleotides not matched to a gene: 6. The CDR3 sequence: CASSLGVRGSTEAFF. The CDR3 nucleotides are TGCGCCAGCAGCTTGGGTGTCAGGGGGTCCACTGAAGCTTTCTTT.

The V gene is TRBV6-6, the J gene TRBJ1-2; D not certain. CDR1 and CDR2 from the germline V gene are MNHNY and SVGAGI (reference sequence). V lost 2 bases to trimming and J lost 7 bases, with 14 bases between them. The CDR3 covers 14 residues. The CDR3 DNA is TGTGCCAGCAGTTACGAGGGTATAAGGTTTGGCTACACCTTC. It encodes CASSYEGIRFGYTF.

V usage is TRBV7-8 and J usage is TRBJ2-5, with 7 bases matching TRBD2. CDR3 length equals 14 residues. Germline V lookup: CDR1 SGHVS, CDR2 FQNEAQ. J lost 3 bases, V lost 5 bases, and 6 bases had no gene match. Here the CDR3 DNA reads TGTGCCAGCAGCGCCCTGGGGGGGGAAGAGACCCAGTACTTC. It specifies CASSALGGEETQYF.

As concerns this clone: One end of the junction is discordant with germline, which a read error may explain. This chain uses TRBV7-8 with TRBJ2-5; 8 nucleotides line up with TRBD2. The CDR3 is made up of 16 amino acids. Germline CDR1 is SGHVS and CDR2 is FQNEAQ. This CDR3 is CASSEGRGGPQGTQYF. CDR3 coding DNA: TGTGCCAGCAGCGAAGGCCGCGGGGGGCCCCAAGGGACCCAGTACTTC.

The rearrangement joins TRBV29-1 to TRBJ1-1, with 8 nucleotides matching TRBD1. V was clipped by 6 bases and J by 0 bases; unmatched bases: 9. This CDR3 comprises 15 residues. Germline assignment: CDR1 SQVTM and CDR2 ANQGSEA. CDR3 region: CSVSGGLILNTEAFF. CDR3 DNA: TGCAGCGTATCAGGGGGCCTAATTCTGAACACTGAAGCTTTCTTT.

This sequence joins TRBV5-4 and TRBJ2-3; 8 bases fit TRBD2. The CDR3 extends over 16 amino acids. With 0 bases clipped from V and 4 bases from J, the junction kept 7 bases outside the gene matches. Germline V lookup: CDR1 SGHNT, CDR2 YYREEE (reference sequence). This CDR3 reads CASSLGGAGGADTQYF. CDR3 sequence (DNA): TGTGCCAGCAGCTTGGGAGGTGCGGGGGGCGCAGATACGCAGTATTTT. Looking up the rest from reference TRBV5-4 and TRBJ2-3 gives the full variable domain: ETGVTQSPTHLIKTRGQQVTLRCSSQSGHNTVSWYQQALGQGPQFIFQYYREEENGRGNFPPRFSGLQFPNYSSELNVNALELDDSALYLCASSLGGAGGADTQYFGPGTRLTVL.

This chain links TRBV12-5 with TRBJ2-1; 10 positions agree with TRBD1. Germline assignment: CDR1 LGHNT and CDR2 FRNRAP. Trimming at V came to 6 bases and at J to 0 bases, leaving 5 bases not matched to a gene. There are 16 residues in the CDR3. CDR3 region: CASGADRGLSYNEQFF. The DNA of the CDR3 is TGTGCTAGTGGCGCCGACAGGGGGCTCTCCTACAATGAGCAGTTCTTC.

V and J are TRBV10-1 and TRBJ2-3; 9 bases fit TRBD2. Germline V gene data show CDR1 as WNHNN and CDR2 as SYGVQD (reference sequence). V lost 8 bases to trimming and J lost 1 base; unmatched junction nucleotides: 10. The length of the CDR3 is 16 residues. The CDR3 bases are TGCGCCAGCGGCCCTCTAGCGGGGCATCGCACAGATACGCAGTATTTT. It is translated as CASGPLAGHRTDTQYF.